The next 29 T cell receptor beta chains were all read from a single sample in a study of Ad26.COV2.S vaccination and SARS-CoV-2 variants (dated by TCRdb to about 2021). According to the study, the label for this sample's treatment or condition signals: some 20 received Ad26.COV2.S at low or high dose, single or two shots; 5 received placebo; per-sample allocation not given. Repertoires of vaccine and placebo recipients were sequenced from samples collected on day 63 after the first injection. Receptor libraries were prepared by the immunoSEQ multiplex PCR assay. TCRdb mirrors the immuneACCESS table, restricted to in-frame sequences. Some clones are absent from its copies; in checked studies, under half trace to an unresolved V gene, and the reason for the others is unknown. The sample table shows about 240,000 clones, and 85% to 90% are seen once. Around a tenth of the sample belongs to the ten largest clones.

This material consisted of peripheral blood, taken in a trial of Ad26.COV2.S vaccine versus placebo. These receptors all stem from a person between 18 and 65 years old who received the Ad26.COV2.S COVID-19 vaccine or a placebo.

Note on this clone: Other DNA sequences of this sample code for an identical CDR3. The CDR3 loop is CATSSRLAGGTDTQYF. CDR3 nucleotide sequence: TGTGCCACCAGCAGCCGACTAGCGGGGGGGACAGATACGCAGTATTTT. The chain links TRBV15 to TRBJ2-3; 14 positions agree with TRBD2. The CDR3 sequence is 16 residues long. Trimming removed 3 bases from V and 3 bases from J; junction bases left unmatched: 2. Looked up from germline, CDR1 is LNHNV and CDR2 is YYDKDF (reference sequence).

The chain joins TRBV7-9 to TRBJ2-7; weak D call: TRBD1 (6 bases). Germline assignment: CDR1 SEHNR and CDR2 FQNEAQ (reference sequence). V lost 2 bases and J 7 bases, leaving 12 bases between the germline ends. The CDR3 sequence is 13 residues long. The CDR3 loop reads CASSLFDRWEQYF. The CDR3 DNA sequence: TGTGCCAGCAGCTTATTTGACAGGTGGGAGCAGTACTTC.

This clone has just one count. The chain uses TRBV12-5 and TRBJ2-1; 7 nucleotides align to TRBD2. The junction had 36 bases not matched to a gene; V was cut back by 7 bases and J by 12 bases. This CDR3 spans 21 amino acids. CDR1 is LGHNT and CDR2 is FRNRAP in the germline V gene. The CDR3 nucleotides read TGTGCTAGTGCTAGTATTAGAACCAACCACATCGCGGGAGTACGAAATCGGCGGCAGTTCTTC. This gives the protein CASASIRTNHIAGVRNRRQFF.

This clone occurred once. V is TRBV3-1 (or the pseudogene TRBV3-2) and J is TRBJ2-3; TRBD2 matches at 7 bases. Germline V lookup: CDR1 LGHDT, CDR2 YNNKEL (reference sequence). Trimming removed 6 bases from V and 7 bases from J; junction bases left unmatched: 7. This CDR3 is 13 amino acids long. The CDR3 nucleotides are TGTGCCAGCAGAGGACTAGGCATGAATACGCAGTATTTT. Amino acids: CASRGLGMNTQYF.

The CDR3 reads CASSIDVQLILNTEAFF. CDR3 DNA sequence: TGCGCCAGCAGCATAGATGTGCAGCTTATCCTGAACACTGAAGCTTTCTTT. V is TRBV4-1 and J is TRBJ1-1; D uncertain. The CDR3 has 17 residues. Germline V lookup: CDR1 MGHRA, CDR2 YSYEKL. Trimming pared 5 bases from V and 0 bases from J, leaving 19 bases between.

The genes are TRBV7-8 and TRBJ2-7, with unresolved D. Between the trimmed V and J ends, which lost 5 bases and 1 base, there was a span of 9 bases. Germline loops: CDR1 SGHVS, CDR2 FQNEAQ. The CDR3 extends over 13 amino acids. The CDR3 DNA reads TGTGCCAGCAGCCCTAGGGAATCCTACGAGCAGTACTTC. Translated: CASSPRESYEQYF.

This chain links TRBV6-5 with TRBJ1-1; unclear D gene. The CDR3 runs to 14 residues. The germline V gene has CDR1 MNHEY and CDR2 SVGAGI. V lost 0 bases and J lost 0, with 5 bases in between. This CDR3 is CASSYSILNTEAFF. CDR3 bases: TGTGCCAGCAGTTACTCCATTCTGAACACTGAAGCTTTCTTT.

The V call is TRBV18, the J call TRBJ2-5, with D uncertain. V was pared by 3 bases and J by 2 bases, with 7 bases between. Per the germline V gene, CDR1 is KGHSH and CDR2 is LQKENI. The length of the CDR3 is 13 residues. CDR3 protein: CASSPLGQETQYF. The CDR3, as DNA: TGTGCCAGCTCACCCCTAGGGCAAGAGACCCAGTACTTC.

The gene calls are TRBV30 and TRBJ2-7; D uncertain. The CDR3 contains 13 residues. CDR1 GTSNPN and CDR2 SVGIG come from the germline V gene (reference sequence). Trimming removed 1 base from V and 4 bases from J, with 11 bases in between. The CDR3 loop reads CAWSGGDSYEQYF. CDR3 nucleotide sequence: TGTGCCTGGAGTGGAGGAGATTCATACGAGCAGTACTTC.

The gene calls are TRBV28 and TRBJ2-7; D unclear. The V and J ends lost 9 bases and 2 bases respectively, with 11 bases between them. Germline loops: CDR1 MDHEN, CDR2 SYDVKM. This CDR3 has 12 amino acids. The CDR3 spells CASVRSPYEQYF. CDR3 bases: TGTGCCAGTGTGCGCTCTCCCTACGAGCAGTACTTC.

Only one count was recorded for this clone. V gene TRBV6-5 combines with J gene TRBJ1-4, with no clear D. Germline CDR1 MNHEY, CDR2 SVGAGI. CDR3 length: 13 residues. V lost 6 bases to trimming and J lost 8 bases, with 13 bases between them. This CDR3 is CASRPQDEEKLFF. CDR3 nucleotides: TGTGCCAGCAGACCCCAGGACGAGGAAAAACTGTTTTTT.

The chain links TRBV11-2 to TRBJ2-6, with D uncertain. V was shortened by 4 bases and J by 2 bases, with 0 bases between the two germline ends. Germline assignment: CDR1 SGHAT and CDR2 FQNNGV. CDR3 size: 12 residues. Here the CDR3 DNA reads TGTGCCAGCAGCTCTGGGGCCAACGTCCTGACTTTC. The encoded protein is CASSSGANVLTF.

The chain combines TRBV11-2 with TRBJ2-3; 7 bases line up with TRBD2. CDR3 size: 15 residues. The junction had 9 bases not matched to a gene; V was cut back by 5 bases and J by 4 bases. CDR1 SGHAT and CDR2 FQNNGV come from the germline V gene. The CDR3 region is CASSPQAGGADTQYF. In DNA, the CDR3 is TGTGCCAGCAGCCCTCAGGCTGGGGGGGCAGATACGCAGTATTTT.

The chain uses TRBV7-2 and TRBJ2-5; no definite D call. The V gene's germline CDR1 is SGHTA and CDR2 FQGNSA. V was clipped by 6 bases and J by 5 bases, with 7 bases between them. The CDR3 contains 11 residues. The CDR3 spells CASRLWETQYF. The CDR3 nucleotides read TGTGCCAGCAGACTTTGGGAGACCCAGTACTTC.

The rearrangement uses TRBV19 and TRBJ1-1; 9 bases are shared with TRBD1. The CDR3 contains 15 residues. J lost 1 base, V lost 5 bases, and 5 bases had no gene match. Germline V gene sequence: CDR1 LNHDA, CDR2 SQIVND (reference sequence). The CDR3 sequence: CASSRGQGRNTEAFF. The CDR3 region has the DNA TGTGCCAGTAGTCGGGGACAGGGCCGGAACACTGAAGCTTTCTTT.

The chain links TRBV5-1 to TRBJ2-7; 8 bases are shared with TRBD1. The CDR3 contains 15 residues. Trimming took 4 bases from V and 1 from J; bases not matched to a gene: 7. Germline V lookup: CDR1 SGHRS, CDR2 YFSETQ. The CDR3 sequence is CASSPSDRGSYEQYF. DNA for the CDR3: TGCGCCAGCAGCCCAAGTGACAGGGGATCCTACGAGCAGTACTTC.

This sequence joins TRBV19 and TRBJ2-1; TRBD2 is a possible D gene (6 bases). The CDR3 is 14 residues long. V dropped 3 bases and J dropped 9 bases, with 15 bases sitting between them. From germline, CDR1 is LNHDA and CDR2 SQIVND (reference sequence). The CDR3 is CASSIPGSFSEQFF. CDR3 DNA: TGTGCCAGTAGTATCCCCGGGAGCTTTAGTGAGCAGTTCTTC.

The V call is TRBV10-3, the J call TRBJ2-2; TRBD1 might be the D (5 bases). The CDR3 spans 15 residues. V lost 1 base to trimming and J lost 3 bases, with 9 bases between them. In germline, CDR1 is ENHRY, CDR2 SYGVKD. CDR3 sequence reads: CAISEWGIYTGELFF. The CDR3 DNA reads TGTGCCATCAGTGAGTGGGGCATATACACCGGGGAGCTGTTTTTT.

V and J are TRBV28 and TRBJ1-5, with D possibly matching TRBD1 (6 bases). The CDR3 consists of 13 residues. Germline V gives CDR1 MDHEN, CDR2 SYDVKM. V was shortened by 6 bases and J by 7 bases, with 13 bases between the two germline ends. CDR3 sequence (DNA): TGTGCCAGCAGGGGGGCCTATGGGCAGCCCCAGCATTTT. This codes for CASRGAYGQPQHF. The complete variable domain, with remaining parts taken from reference TRBV28 and TRBJ1-5, reads DVKVTQSSRYLVKRTGEKVFLECVQDMDHENMFWYRQDPGLGLRLIYFSYDVKMKEKGDIPEGYSVSREKKERFSLILESASTNQTSMYLCASRGAYGQPQHFGDGTRLSIL.

DNA for the CDR3: TGTGCCAGCAGCCCAGGAGGCCCCAGAGAGACCCAGTACTTC. Amino acids: CASSPGGPRETQYF. The chain combines TRBV5-5 with TRBJ2-5; maybe TRBD2 (5 bases). The CDR3 extends over 14 amino acids. The V end lost 4 bases, the J end lost 4 bases, and 14 bases lay between the germline ends. Per germline, CDR1 SGHKS and CDR2 YYEKEE (reference sequence).

V usage is TRBV6-5 and J usage is TRBJ1-2; possible D gene TRBD1, 6 bases. The CDR3 sequence is 14 residues long. V was cut by 2 bases and J by 8 bases, with 15 bases left in between. The V gene's germline CDR1 is MNHEY and CDR2 SVGAGI. The CDR3: CASSYGGRGNGYTF. CDR3 coding DNA: TGTGCCAGCAGTTACGGGGGCAGGGGCAACGGCTACACCTTC.

On this clone: Other DNA sequences in this sample translate to the same CDR3. The rearrangement uses TRBV28 and TRBJ2-5, with D uncertain. CDR1 MDHEN and CDR2 SYDVKM come from the germline V gene. This CDR3 comprises 13 residues. V lost 5 bases to trimming and J lost 9 bases, with 16 bases between them. CDR3 amino acids: CASSLSGPGAQYF. CDR3 coding DNA: TGTGCCAGCAGTCTCTCGGGCCCTGGGGCCCAGTACTTC.

This rearrangement joins TRBV5-4 to TRBJ2-7, with 15 bases fitting TRBD2. The V gene end was trimmed by 4 bases and the J gene end by 0 bases; junction bases not matched to a gene: 5. The CDR3 covers 17 residues. Germline CDR1 and CDR2: SGHNT and YYREEE (reference sequence). The CDR3 loop reads CASSAGLAGGSSYEQYF. The CDR3 nucleotides are TGTGCCAGCAGCGCTGGACTAGCGGGGGGGAGCTCCTACGAGCAGTACTTC.

This clone has more than one count but fewer than ten. The CDR3 DNA reads as TGTGCCAGCAGCCGCCGGACAGGCTCCTACAATGAGCAGTTCTTC. Its translation: CASSRRTGSYNEQFF. The chain is built from TRBV14 and TRBJ2-1; 7 bases map to TRBD1. Germline V gene data show CDR1 as SGHDN and CDR2 as FVKESK. The junction had 3 bases not matched to a gene; V was cut back by 4 bases and J by 0 bases. There are 15 residues in the CDR3. The whole variable domain, filled in from reference TRBV14 and TRBJ2-1, reads EAGVTQFPSHSVIEKGQTVTLRCDPISGHDNLYWYRRVMGKEIKFLLHFVKESKQDESGMPNNRFLAERTGGTYSTLKVQPAELEDSGVYFCASSRRTGSYNEQFFGPGTRLTVL.

Comments on this clone: At one of its ends the junction is not consistent with the germline gene, which may arise from a read error. The CDR3 here is CASSPHGYREETQYF. In nucleotides, the CDR3 is TGTGCTAGCAGCCCCCATGGGTACAGGGAGGAGACCCAGTACTTC. This chain joins TRBV7-7 and TRBJ2-5; TRBD1 is a possible D gene (6 bases). Germline lookup yields CDR1 SSHAT and CDR2 FNYEAQ (reference sequence). The CDR3 length is 15 residues. The full variable domain, in which reference TRBV7-7 and TRBJ2-5 provide the parts outside the CDR3, is GAGVSQSPRYKVTKRGQDVTLRCDPISSHATLYWYQQALGQGPEFLTYFNYEAQPDKSGLPSDRFSAERPEGSISTLTIQRTEQRDSAMYRCASSPHGYREETQYFGPGTRLLVL.

CDR3 sequence (DNA): TGTGCCAGCAGCGTAGCGACTAGCGGGGGGTTTAGCTCCTACAATGAGCAGTTCTTC. Its protein product is CASSVATSGGFSSYNEQFF. This chain joins TRBV9 and TRBJ2-1, with TRBD2 identical over 13 bases. The germline CDR1 and CDR2 sequences are SGDLS and YYNGEE. The CDR3 has 19 amino acids. V shed 0 bases, J shed 0 bases, and the junction held 6 bases outside the gene matches.

CDR3: CASSLIESVGGYGYTF. The CDR3 DNA follows: TGTGCCAGCAGCTTAATCGAAAGCGTTGGGGGGTATGGCTACACCTTC. J is TRBJ1-2 and V is TRBV7-2; perhaps TRBD1 as D (5 bases). V was shortened by 2 bases and J by 5 bases, with 18 bases between the two germline ends. The CDR3 extends over 16 amino acids. Germline CDR1 reads SGHTA; CDR2 reads FQGNSA.

The rearrangement links TRBV27 to TRBJ1-2, with D perhaps matching TRBD1 (6 bases). V was pared by 10 bases and J by 4 bases, with 22 bases between. This CDR3 contains 15 residues. Germline CDR1 and CDR2: MNHEY and SMNVEV (reference sequence). CDR3 in amino acids: CATSPQGREAYGYTF. The CDR3 nucleotides are TGTGCCACCTCCCCCCAGGGGCGCGAGGCCTATGGCTACACCTTC.

The rearrangement links TRBV19 to TRBJ2-7; 10 bases agree with TRBD1. The V gene's germline CDR1 is LNHDA and CDR2 SQIVND (reference sequence). Trimming removed 11 bases from V and 6 bases from J; junction bases left unmatched: 7. There are 12 residues in the CDR3. The CDR3 region has the DNA TGTGCCGGCCGGGACAGGGGCGGCGAGCAGTACTTC. Residues: CAGRDRGGEQYF.